The source of this T cell receptor beta chain is a study of cytomegalovirus exposure and HLA in healthy donors. Study-level points and caveats: When the data were analyzed later, several of the most significant clusters appeared to be linked to common viral pathogens.

The PCR used 60 Vbeta and 13 Jbeta primers. Libraries were prepared by immunoSEQ multiplex PCR; TCRdb keeps only in-frame clonotypes and omits some of them. The table records 70,000 or so clones, roughly 90% of them present only once. Germline V gene sequence: CDR1 WNHNN, CDR2 SYGVQD (reference sequence). Trimming left V 1 base short and J 4 bases short, with 3 bases between. CDR3 length: 12 residues. Turning to this clone: As yet, its antigen is unknown.

This clonotype was obtained from a woman aged 30 to 39 in good health and CMV-seronegative. The sample comprised PBMCs. J is TRBJ2-3 and V is TRBV10-1; no definite D call. The CDR3 sequence is CASSEFADTQYF. The CDR3 nucleotides read TGCGCCAGCAGTGAGTTCGCAGATACGCAGTATTTT.